Listed below are T cell receptor beta chains from one sample, sequenced in a study of blood T cell repertoires in COVID-19. Sequencing used immunoSEQ multiplex PCR; TCRdb keeps in-frame clones, though not all of them. The table has some 240,000 clones, 86% seen once; the top ten hold roughly 3.5%. Sequencing was done on a sample of PBMCs or T cells enriched from blood (not recorded which). Receptors originate from a woman in her thirties or forties with acute COVID-19. Both conserved end residues are part of each CDR3. The D gene is left open where the match is weak. Size is stated for part of the rows, as once, few or many counts, or as a class when the clone is expanded.

TRBD2 | TRBJ2-6 | NA | TRBV6-1 | CASSEAGRVYVLTF | TGTGCCAGCAGTGAGGCAGGGAGGGTCTATGTCCTGACTTTC
TRBD1 | TRBJ2-1 | NA | TRBV27 | CASRNPGQGRNNEQFF | TGTGCCAGCAGGAACCCGGGACAGGGGAGAAACAATGAGCAGTTCTTC
NA | TRBJ1-2 | NA | TRBV11-2 | CASSLGPTTPYGYTF | TGTGCCAGCAGCTTAGGGCCGACAACTCCTTATGGCTACACCTTC
NA | TRBJ1-2 | NA | TRBV27 | CASSGGLHYGYTF | TGTGCCAGCAGCGGGGGACTACACTATGGCTACACCTTC
NA | TRBJ1-1 | NA | TRBV7-6 | CASSLSGGSVFEAFF | TGTGCCAGCAGCTTGAGTGGGGGGTCTGTATTTGAAGCTTTCTTT
NA | TRBJ1-2 | NA | TRBV4-1 | CASSQVGGDDYTF | TGCGCCAGCAGCCAAGTGGGGGGGGATGACTACACCTTC
NA | TRBJ2-3 | NA | TRBV7-9 | CASSPGRLVDYTDTQYF | TGTGCCAGCAGCCCTGGTCGACTAGTAGATTACACAGATACGCAGTATTTT
TRBD2 | TRBJ2-1 | few | TRBV29-1 | CSVGGLARSSYNEQFF | TGCAGCGTTGGCGGACTAGCCCGAAGCTCCTACAATGAGCAGTTCTTC
NA | TRBJ1-1 | NA | TRBV18 | CASSRSNTEAFF | TGTGCCAGCTCACGGAGTAACACTGAAGCTTTCTTT
NA | TRBJ2-5 | once | TRBV5-5 | CASSLVLLGETQYF | TGTGCCAGCAGCTTGGTTCTCCTTGGCGAGACCCAGTACTTC
NA | TRBJ2-2 | NA | TRBV3-1/TRBV3-2 | CASSHLDRVNTGELFF | TGTGCCAGCAGCCATCTAGACCGAGTGAACACCGGGGAGCTGTTTTTT
NA | TRBJ1-4 | NA | TRBV7-6 | CASSRRITNEKLFF | TGTGCCAGCAGCCGCAGAATAACTAATGAAAAACTGTTTTTT
TRBD1 | TRBJ2-7 | NA | TRBV28 | CASSRDSYEQYF | TGTGCCAGCAGCCGGGACAGTTACGAGCAGTACTTC
NA | TRBJ2-3 | NA | TRBV19 | CASSPSGFTDTQYF | TGTGCCAGTAGTCCGAGCGGGTTCACAGATACGCAGTATTTT
NA | TRBJ1-5 | NA | TRBV19 | CASSNRGRGVDQPQHF | TGTGCCAGTAGCAACCGGGGGAGGGGGGTTGATCAGCCCCAGCATTTT
TRBD2 | TRBJ2-1 | once | TRBV7-8 | CASSPDTSGSRNEQFF | TGTGCCAGCAGCCCAGACACTAGCGGGAGTAGGAATGAGCAGTTCTTC
NA | TRBJ2-5 | NA | TRBV7-9 | CASGGLLETQYF | TGTGCCAGCGGGGGACTTCTGGAGACCCAGTACTTC
TRBD1 | TRBJ2-3 | NA | TRBV7-8 | CASSLVTGGQTDTQYF | TGTGCCAGCAGCTTAGTGACAGGGGGTCAGACAGATACGCAGTATTTT
TRBD1 | TRBJ2-1 | once | TRBV2 | CASSENGQGAIEQFF | TGTGCCAGCAGTGAAAACGGACAGGGGGCAATTGAGCAGTTCTTC
NA | TRBJ1-6 | many | TRBV6-5 | CASGDSSYNSPLHF | TGTGCCAGCGGAGACAGCTCCTATAATTCACCCCTCCACTTT
TRBD1 | TRBJ2-7 | NA | TRBV5-1 | CASSLEIDRGGEQYF | TGCGCCAGCAGCTTGGAGATTGACAGGGGCGGCGAGCAGTACTTC
TRBD1 | TRBJ1-2 | NA | TRBV12-3/TRBV12-4 | CASSGGTGKSYTF | TGTGCCAGCAGTGGAGGGACAGGGAAAAGCTACACCTTC
TRBD1 | TRBJ2-7 | NA | TRBV6-1 | CASSEWGQGAYEQYF | TGTGCCAGCAGTGAATGGGGACAGGGGGCCTACGAGCAGTACTTC
NA | TRBJ2-2 | NA | TRBV5-6 | CASSPRGLGELFF | TGTGCCAGCAGCCCCCGAGGTTTAGGGGAGCTGTTTTTT
NA | TRBJ2-7 | NA | TRBV7-3 | CASSLTRGERHEQYF | TGTGCCAGCAGCTTAACCAGGGGGGAGCGCCACGAGCAGTACTTC
NA | TRBJ1-1 | NA | TRBV7-9 | CASSFPPGGLNTEAFF | TGTGCCAGCAGCTTTCCGCCGGGAGGATTGAACACTGAAGCTTTCTTT
NA | TRBJ2-7 | NA | TRBV15 | CATSAVRVGEQYF | TGTGCCACCAGTGCCGTCAGGGTAGGCGAGCAGTACTTC
TRBD1 | TRBJ1-4 | NA | TRBV6-5 | CASSYYRTGTNEKLFF | TGTGCCAGCAGTTACTACCGGACAGGGACTAATGAAAAACTGTTTTTT
TRBD1 | TRBJ2-7 | NA | TRBV27 | CASSGPDRGRHEQYF | TGTGCCAGCAGTGGCCCGGACAGGGGTCGCCACGAGCAGTACTTC
NA | TRBJ1-6 | NA | TRBV3-1/TRBV3-2 | CATSGHQLGSPLHF | TGTGCCACCTCGGGACACCAACTGGGATCACCCCTCCACTTT
TRBD1 | TRBJ2-7 | NA | TRBV5-1 | CASSLQTGSNYEQYF | TGCGCCAGCAGCCTGCAGACAGGGTCCAACTACGAGCAGTACTTC
NA | TRBJ1-2 | NA | TRBV7-2 | CASSPSPPGLFGYTF | TGTGCCAGCAGCCCTTCCCCGCCAGGGTTATTTGGCTACACCTTC
NA | TRBJ2-3 | NA | TRBV19 | CASSIVVPDTQYF | TGTGCCAGTAGTATAGTAGTCCCAGATACGCAGTATTTT
TRBD2 | TRBJ2-7 | NA | TRBV15 | CATSRGLGGGPHEQYF | TGTGCCACCAGCAGAGGTCTCGGGGGAGGGCCCCACGAGCAGTACTTC
TRBD2 | TRBJ2-7 | NA | TRBV30 | CAWSPVASGLYEQYF | TGTGCCTGGAGCCCAGTGGCTAGCGGACTCTACGAGCAGTACTTC
NA | TRBJ2-7 | NA | TRBV5-1 | CASSLATPWSYEQYF | TGCGCCAGCAGCTTGGCTACTCCTTGGTCCTACGAGCAGTACTTC
TRBD1 | TRBJ1-4 | NA | TRBV16 | CASSLTPGQTNEKLFF | TGTGCCAGCAGCCTCACCCCGGGACAGACTAATGAAAAACTGTTTTTT
NA | TRBJ2-5 | NA | TRBV5-4 | CASSTGGGWGETQYF | TGTGCCAGCAGCACTGGAGGTGGTTGGGGAGAGACCCAGTACTTC
NA | TRBJ1-4 | NA | TRBV12-3/TRBV12-4 | CASSPSRDEKLFF | TGTGCCAGCAGTCCCTCCAGGGATGAAAAACTGTTTTTT
TRBD2 | TRBJ2-1 | NA | TRBV19 | CASSILAGGLNEQFF | TGTGCCAGTAGTATACTAGCGGGAGGGCTCAATGAGCAGTTCTTC
TRBD2 | TRBJ2-6 | NA | TRBV11-2 | CASSPGLAGESGANVLTF | TGTGCCAGCAGCCCTGGACTAGCGGGTGAATCTGGGGCCAACGTCCTGACTTTC
TRBD2 | TRBJ2-7 | NA | TRBV7-8 | CASSSRDSGSGEQYF | TGTGCCAGCAGCAGCCGGGATAGCGGGAGTGGGGAGCAGTACTTC
NA | TRBJ1-2 | NA | TRBV5-1 | CASSSGGRDQGYTF | TGCGCCAGCAGCTCGGGGGGTAGGGACCAAGGCTACACCTTC
TRBD2 | TRBJ2-1 | NA | TRBV5-6 | CASSPGLAVEQFF | TGTGCCAGCAGCCCGGGACTAGCTGTTGAGCAGTTCTTC
TRBD2 | TRBJ2-7 | NA | TRBV6-5 | CASRLAGVYEQYF | TGTGCCAGCCGACTAGCGGGAGTATACGAGCAGTACTTC
TRBD2 | TRBJ2-1 | once | TRBV4-1 | CASSQGLAGENEQFF | TGCGCCAGCAGCCAAGGACTAGCGGGAGAAAATGAGCAGTTCTTC
TRBD2 | TRBJ2-1 | NA | TRBV9 | CASSVGRTRRGNEQFF | TGTGCCAGCAGCGTAGGCCGGACTAGGAGGGGCAATGAGCAGTTCTTC
TRBD2 | TRBJ2-1 | NA | TRBV29-1 | CSAGVVAGKSYNEQFF | TGCAGCGCTGGGGTGGTAGCGGGAAAATCCTACAATGAGCAGTTCTTC
TRBD1 | TRBJ2-1 | NA | TRBV6-5 | CASSVPGQGYNEQFF | TGTGCCAGCAGCGTTCCGGGACAGGGCTACAATGAGCAGTTCTTC
NA | TRBJ2-7 | NA | TRBV5-1 | CASSLVPGDGEQYF | TGCGCCAGCAGCTTGGTACCGGGAGATGGCGAGCAGTACTTC
NA | TRBJ2-1 | NA | TRBV3-1/TRBV3-2 | CASSPRSTDEQFF | TGTGCCAGCAGCCCCCGAAGTACGGATGAGCAGTTCTTC
TRBD2 | TRBJ2-3 | NA | TRBV27 | CASRLAGGADTQYF | TGTGCCAGCAGACTAGCGGGAGGGGCAGATACGCAGTATTTT
NA | TRBJ2-1 | NA | TRBV7-3 | CASSLAGQGYNEQFF | TGTGCCAGCAGTCTAGCGGGACAGGGGTACAATGAGCAGTTCTTC